The 22 T cell receptor beta chains listed next were all sequenced from one sample in a study of CD8 T cells in Susac syndrome. Random hexamers were used to reverse transcribe the RNA input (roughly 0.5 to 1 ug). TCRdb re-analysed the immunoSEQ multiplex PCR reads in MiXCR, keeping a single row per CDR3 protein. The repertoire has roughly 130,000 distinct CDR3 sequences, 90% to 95% of them found once; the top ten carry roughly 0.11%. Sequencing was carried out using CD4+ T cells from PBMCs. Source of these receptors: a human donor in good health.

This chain uses TRBV7-9 with TRBJ2-3, with a possible D match to TRBD1 (5 bases). V lost 6 bases and J 1 base, leaving 8 bases between the germline ends. Germline-derived CDR1 and CDR2 are SEHNR and FQNEAQ (reference sequence). There are 13 residues in the CDR3. CDR3: CASRPTGTDTQYF. For the CDR3, the DNA is TGTGCCAGCAGACCGACAGGCACAGATACGCAGTATTTT. Combining the CDR3 with reference TRBV7-9 and TRBJ2-3 gives the whole variable domain DTGVSQNPRHKITKRGQNVTFRCDPISEHNRLYWYRQTLGQGPEFLTYFQNEAQLEKSRLLSDRFSAERPKGSFSTLEIQRTEQGDSAMYLCASRPTGTDTQYFGPGTRLTVL.

The V gene is TRBV5-1, the J gene TRBJ2-6; no firm D call. Trimming took off 2 bases at V and 0 bases at J, with 9 bases between the two ends. The CDR3 is 16 amino acids. The V gene's germline CDR1 is SGHRS and CDR2 YFSETQ. The CDR3 DNA reads TGCGCCAGCAGCTTCACAGCTCCCTCTGGGGCCAACGTCCTGACTTTC. Translating it yields CASSFTAPSGANVLTF.

The chain couples TRBV20-1 to TRBJ2-7; D perhaps matches TRBD2 (6 bases). Germline V gene sequence: CDR1 DFQATT, CDR2 SNEGSKA (reference sequence). The CDR3 length is 14 residues. V was trimmed by 6 bases and J by 6 bases, leaving 21 bases between them. This CDR3 reads CSASGDSLFSEQYF. CDR3 nucleotide sequence: TGCAGTGCCAGTGGGGACTCTCTCTTCTCCGAGCAGTACTTC.

The genes are TRBV7-2 and TRBJ1-5; TRBD1 agrees at 10 bases. Looked up from germline, CDR1 is SGHTA and CDR2 is FQGNSA. V lost 5 bases, J lost 7 bases, and 5 bases stayed unmatched. The CDR3 is 14 residues long. The DNA of the CDR3 is TGTGCCAGCAGCCCGGACAGGGGGAACCAGCCCCAGCATTTT. Translating it yields CASSPDRGNQPQHF.

The chain combines TRBV28 with TRBJ2-7; D is ambiguous. V was shortened by 6 bases and J by 2 bases, with 8 bases between the two germline ends. Germline V gives CDR1 MDHEN, CDR2 SYDVKM. The length of the CDR3 is 12 residues. The CDR3 DNA reads TGTGCCAGCAGCCGGATCCCCTACGAGCAGTACTTC. Amino acids: CASSRIPYEQYF.

This rearrangement joins TRBV2 to TRBJ2-3, with D possibly being TRBD2 (8 bases). The CDR3 has 18 residues. V shed 5 bases and J shed 2 bases, with 23 bases lying between them. Germline CDR1 SNHLY, CDR2 FYNNEI. The CDR3 DNA follows: TGTGCCAGCAGTCGGGAGGGGGGACAGACTACTCCCACAGATACGCAGTATTTT. This sequence encodes CASSREGGQTTPTDTQYF.

V is TRBV23-1 and J is TRBJ2-3, with D tentatively TRBD2 (6 bases). TRBV23-1 is treated as an ORF (open reading frame) with a function not yet certain. The CDR3 extends over 14 amino acids. Here the CDR3 DNA reads TGCGCTACCAACGGGGAGGCTAGCACAGATACGCAGTATTTT. As protein: CATNGEASTDTQYF.

This clonotype was detected once. This sequence joins TRBV7-9 and TRBJ2-6; unclear D gene. Per germline, CDR1 SEHNR and CDR2 FQNEAQ (reference sequence). The CDR3 has 16 amino acids. The V and J ends lost 5 bases and 0 bases respectively, with 11 bases between them. CDR3 nucleotide sequence: TGTGCCAGCAGCAACCGGGCCCGCTCTGGGGCCAACGTCCTGACTTTC. It yields the protein CASSNRARSGANVLTF.

The chain uses TRBV27 and TRBJ2-7; D remains ambiguous. The CDR3 runs to 14 residues. Germline lookup yields CDR1 MNHEY and CDR2 SMNVEV (reference sequence). V gave up 2 bases and J gave up 2 bases, with 10 bases separating them. CDR3 sequence reads: CASSLVTPPYEQYF. The DNA of the CDR3 is TGTGCCAGCAGTTTAGTGACTCCCCCCTACGAGCAGTACTTC.

The chain employs TRBV5-1 and TRBJ2-7; D unclear. The CDR3 length is 14 residues. V shed 4 bases and J shed 3 bases, with 14 bases lying between them. CDR1 SGHRS and CDR2 YFSETQ come from the germline V gene. CDR3 coding DNA: TGCGCCAGCAGCGGCAAAGGAAAGGGCTACGAGCAGTACTTC. It encodes CASSGKGKGYEQYF.

The chain carries TRBV9 and TRBJ2-2; D is unclear. V was clipped by 0 bases and J by 4 bases, with 7 bases between them. This CDR3 spans 14 amino acids. Germline values: CDR1 SGDLS, CDR2 YYNGEE. CDR3 in amino acids: CASSVGQATGELFF. The CDR3, as DNA: TGTGCCAGCAGCGTAGGACAAGCCACCGGGGAGCTGTTTTTT.

The V gene is TRBV14, the J gene TRBJ2-7; D uncertain. Deletions cut 3 bases from V and 5 bases from J, with 5 bases between. Per the germline V gene, CDR1 is SGHDN and CDR2 is FVKESK. The CDR3 has 11 residues. This CDR3 is CASSHGDEQYF. For the CDR3, the DNA is TGTGCCAGCAGCCATGGAGACGAGCAGTACTTC. The full variable domain, rest sourced from reference TRBV14 and TRBJ2-7, is EAGVTQFPSHSVIEKGQTVTLRCDPISGHDNLYWYRRVMGKEIKFLLHFVKESKQDESGMPNNRFLAERTGGTYSTLKVQPAELEDSGVYFCASSHGDEQYFGPGTRLTVT.

This sequence joins TRBV30 and TRBJ1-2; D ambiguous. Germline assignment: CDR1 GTSNPN and CDR2 SVGIG (reference sequence). This CDR3 has 12 residues. The V and J ends lost 0 bases and 6 bases respectively, with 8 bases between them. The CDR3 loop is CAWSVHGNGYTF. CDR3 DNA: TGTGCCTGGAGTGTACACGGGAATGGCTACACCTTC.

V gene TRBV7-2 combines with J gene TRBJ1-1; D not resolved. V gave up 1 base and J gave up 8 bases, with 17 bases separating them. This CDR3 contains 15 residues. Germline V lookup: CDR1 SGHTA, CDR2 FQGNSA. Written as DNA, the CDR3 is TGTGCCAGCAGCTTAGATCCCGGGGTAGGGAGGGAAGCTTTCTTT. It yields the protein CASSLDPGVGREAFF.

The chain employs TRBV3-1 and TRBJ2-5, with D unclear. Germline V gene lookup returns CDR1 LGHDT and CDR2 YNNKEL (reference sequence). This CDR3 region has 14 residues. The V and J ends lost 0 bases and 4 bases respectively, with 9 bases between them. CDR3 amino acids: CASSQDGIIETQYF. The CDR3 DNA reads TGTGCCAGCAGCCAAGATGGAATAATAGAGACCCAGTACTTC.

The V gene is TRBV24-1, the J gene TRBJ2-7; tentative D call: TRBD1 (6 bases). Germline V gives CDR1 KGHDR, CDR2 SFDVKD. The CDR3 is 15 amino acids. V was shortened by 3 bases and J by 7 bases, with 18 bases between the two germline ends. The CDR3 DNA follows: TGTGCCACCAGTGATACCGGGACCCCCAGGGGTGAGCAGTACTTC. Translation: CATSDTGTPRGEQYF.

V gene TRBV4-1 combines with J gene TRBJ2-3; 7 bases match TRBD2. Unmatched junction bases numbered 9, after V lost 1 base and J lost 2 bases. This CDR3 spans 17 amino acids. Germline CDR1 reads MGHRA; CDR2 reads YSYEKL. The CDR3 DNA follows: TGCGCCAGCAGCCAAGGGTGGGGCGGGAGTGCCACAGATACGCAGTATTTT. Protein product: CASSQGWGGSATDTQYF.

The gene calls are TRBV3-1 and TRBJ2-4; 7 positions agree with TRBD1. This CDR3 has 13 residues. Unmatched junction bases numbered 6, after V lost 2 bases and J lost 11 bases. Germline values: CDR1 LGHDT, CDR2 YNNKEL (reference sequence). The CDR3: CASSQFEGALQYF. The CDR3 DNA reads as TGTGCCAGCAGCCAATTCGAGGGGGCCCTTCAGTACTTC.

J is TRBJ1-2 and V is TRBV12-3 or TRBV12-4; no clear D gene. The CDR3 extends over 11 amino acids. Deletions cut 3 bases from V and 7 bases from J, with 6 bases between. The CDR3 loop is CASSFALGYTF. The CDR3 coding sequence is TGTGCCAGCAGTTTTGCTCTTGGCTACACCTTC.

V and J are TRBV18 and TRBJ1-5, with a tentative D call TRBD1 (5 bases). The CDR3 is made up of 14 amino acids. The germline CDR1 and CDR2 sequences are KGHSH and LQKENI. The V gene lost 2 bases and the J gene lost 5 bases, with 10 bases spanning the gap. The CDR3 DNA sequence: TGTGCCAGCTCACCAGGGCTGGGGGATCAGCCCCAGCATTTT. Protein: CASSPGLGDQPQHF.

This sequence joins TRBV7-8 and TRBJ1-5, with D perhaps matching TRBD1 (5 bases). Germline lookup yields CDR1 SGHVS and CDR2 FQNEAQ. The CDR3 has 17 residues. Trimming cost V 2 bases and J 3 bases, with 17 bases left between them. The CDR3 DNA is TGTGCCAGCAGCTTACGTATTTGGGGGTCACTCAATCAGCCCCAGCATTTT. It is translated as CASSLRIWGSLNQPQHF.

This clonotype has a handful of counts. This chain joins TRBV18 and TRBJ2-1; 10 bases agree with TRBD1. V dropped 4 bases and J dropped 2; count of bases not matched to a gene: 2. Per the germline V gene, CDR1 is KGHSH and CDR2 is LQKENI. The CDR3 consists of 15 residues. The CDR3: CASSRGQGAYNEQFF. The DNA of the CDR3 is TGTGCCAGCTCACGCGGACAGGGGGCCTACAATGAGCAGTTCTTC.